What follows are 19 T cell receptor beta chains derived from one specimen sequenced in a study of shared clonotypes between healthy human individuals. TCRdb's table, derived via immunoSEQ multiplex PCR, lists solely in-frame clones and lacks some. The profile shows approximately 2.3 million clones, over 85% of them singletons. What was sequenced was naive CD4+ T cells from PBMCs. Specified subset: CD45RA+ positively selected. The origin of the receptors is a man younger than 35 in good health. Some clones in this sample may be carry-over from other donors' samples.

CDR3 in amino acids: CASSLFGLAGGTSYEQYF. The CDR3 nucleotides are TGTGCCAGCAGTTTGTTCGGACTAGCGGGAGGGACCTCCTACGAGCAGTACTTC. This chain joins TRBV27 and TRBJ2-7; TRBD2 matches at 15 bases. After removal of 3 bases from V and 0 bases from J, the junction contained 6 bases not matched to a gene. CDR3 size: 18 residues. Germline loops: CDR1 MNHEY, CDR2 SMNVEV (reference sequence).

The V call is TRBV5-4, the J call TRBJ2-6; D unclear. The CDR3 loop spans 13 amino acids. The ends were cut back, 4 bases at V and 0 bases at J, with 2 bases in the middle. Germline CDR1 SGHNT, CDR2 YYREEE (reference sequence). The CDR3 bases are TGTGCCAGCAGCACCTCTGGGGCCAACGTCCTGACTTTC. Translation: CASSTSGANVLTF.

For the CDR3, the DNA is TGCGCCAGCAGTCTTACGTGGGGGTGGGCACGGGGAATCTCCTACGAGCAGTACTTC. This encodes CASSLTWGWARGISYEQYF. The rearrangement links TRBV23-1 to TRBJ2-7; D may match TRBD1 or TRBD2 (5 bases each). TRBV23-1 is placed among ORFs of uncertain function. The ends were cut back, 4 bases at V and 0 bases at J, with 25 bases in the middle. This CDR3 has 19 residues.

V gene TRBV27 combines with J gene TRBJ2-2, with TRBD1 matching 12 bases. J lost 5 bases, V lost 6 bases, and 10 bases had no gene match. The germline gives CDR1 MNHEY, CDR2 SMNVEV (reference sequence). The CDR3 has 17 amino acids. CDR3 bases: TGTGCCAGCAGCGGGGACAGGGGGCCGGCCCGGACCGGGGAGCTGTTTTTT. Its translation: CASSGDRGPARTGELFF.

This clone was recorded once. The rearrangement links TRBV7-9 to TRBJ1-2, with 8 nucleotides matching TRBD1. Looked up from germline, CDR1 is SEHNR and CDR2 is FQNEAQ (reference sequence). Trimming removed 5 bases from V and 3 bases from J; junction bases left unmatched: 8. The CDR3 spans 15 residues. The CDR3 nucleotides are TGTGCCAGCAGCGCCCAGGGGGCAGTTGACTATGGCTACACCTTC. It yields the protein CASSAQGAVDYGYTF.

The rearrangement uses TRBV28 and TRBJ2-7; D tentatively fits TRBD1 or TRBD2 (6 bases each). The CDR3 loop spans 13 amino acids. Germline assignment: CDR1 MDHEN and CDR2 SYDVKM. Trimming removed 5 bases at V and 6 bases at J, with 14 bases between. As DNA, the CDR3 is TGTGCCAGCAGTCGTCCACAGGGACTCGAGCAGTACTTC. The encoded protein is CASSRPQGLEQYF.

The chain couples TRBV18 to TRBJ2-7; no clear D. V lost 0 bases and J 2 bases, leaving 8 bases between the germline ends. The CDR3 runs to 14 residues. The germline V gene has CDR1 KGHSH and CDR2 LQKENI. DNA for the CDR3: TGTGCCAGCTCACCACCGTCTCAGGCCTACGAGCAGTACTTC. This translates into CASSPPSQAYEQYF.

This clone was found once. The rearrangement links TRBV28 to TRBJ1-5, with a possible D match to TRBD1 (6 bases). The CDR3 is 15 residues long. V shed 2 bases and J shed 6 bases, with 14 bases lying between them. The germline CDR1 and CDR2 sequences are MDHEN and SYDVKM. In DNA, the CDR3 is TGTGCCAGCAGTTTACATACGGGGGCCCGTCAGCCCCAGCATTTT. Its protein product is CASSLHTGARQPQHF.

V is TRBV28 and J is TRBJ1-1; D is unresolved. The CDR3 loop spans 13 amino acids. With 6 bases removed from V and 1 base from J, the gap between germline ends came to 9 bases. CDR1 and CDR2 from the germline V gene are MDHEN and SYDVKM. CDR3: CASRDSPNTEAFF. CDR3 nucleotide sequence: TGTGCCAGCAGGGACTCTCCGAACACTGAAGCTTTCTTT.

The chain employs TRBV19 and TRBJ1-5; a weak D match, TRBD1 (6 bases). The CDR3 consists of 14 residues. The V gene lost 6 bases and the J gene lost 3 bases, with 12 bases spanning the gap. Germline CDR1 reads LNHDA; CDR2 reads SQIVND (reference sequence). The CDR3 loop reads CASSEGGYNQPQHF. CDR3 DNA sequence: TGTGCCAGTAGCGAGGGGGGGTACAATCAGCCCCAGCATTTT.

This chain joins TRBV11-2 and TRBJ2-7; 8 positions agree with TRBD1. The germline V gene has CDR1 SGHAT and CDR2 FQNNGV. J was trimmed by 3 bases and V by 5 bases; bases with no gene match: 0. This CDR3 is 12 amino acids long. The DNA of the CDR3 is TGTGCCAGCAGCGGACAGGGCTACGAGCAGTACTTC. As protein: CASSGQGYEQYF. The full variable domain, completed using reference TRBV11-2 and TRBJ2-7, is EAGVAQSPRYKIIEKRQSVAFWCNPISGHATLYWYQQILGQGPKLLIQFQNNGVVDDSQLPKDRFSAERLKGVDSTLKIQPAKLEDSAVYLCASSGQGYEQYFGPGTRLTVT.

The chain employs TRBV5-4 and TRBJ2-1; D may be TRBD1 or TRBD2 (5 bases each). Trimming stripped 0 bases from V and 0 bases from J, with 10 bases between. There are 16 residues in the CDR3. Germline lookup yields CDR1 SGHNT and CDR2 YYREEE (reference sequence). CDR3 sequence reads: CASSLDPGRSYNEQFF. CDR3 in DNA: TGTGCCAGCAGCTTGGACCCGGGACGCTCCTACAATGAGCAGTTCTTC.

J is TRBJ2-7 and V is TRBV6-1; D is perhaps TRBD2 (5 bases). The CDR3 totals 15 residues. V shed 4 bases and J shed 9 bases, with 22 bases lying between them. Germline V gene data show CDR1 as MNHNS and CDR2 as SASEGT. The chain's CDR3 is CASSGSGVGALRQYF. CDR3 DNA sequence: TGTGCCAGCAGTGGAAGTGGAGTGGGAGCGCTACGGCAGTACTTC.

This clone occurred once. The genes are TRBV4-1 and TRBJ1-6, with TRBD1 identical over 7 bases. The J segment lost 7 bases and the V segment lost 0 bases, leaving 6 bases of the junction unmatched. From germline, CDR1 is MGHRA and CDR2 YSYEKL. The CDR3 consists of 16 residues. The CDR3 loop is CASSQDPRDRNSPLHF. The DNA for the CDR3 is TGCGCCAGCAGCCAAGATCCGCGGGACAGAAATTCACCCCTCCACTTT.

The chain links TRBV7-8 to TRBJ1-1, with 9 bases identical to TRBD1. Unmatched junction bases numbered 3, after V lost 4 bases and J lost 0 bases. CDR1 and CDR2 (germline): SGHVS, FQNEAQ. The CDR3 is 15 amino acids. The CDR3 loop reads CASSSGDRVNTEAFF. The CDR3 DNA reads as TGTGCCAGCAGCTCCGGGGACAGGGTGAACACTGAAGCTTTCTTT.

Turning to this clone: The sample carries other DNA sequences with the same CDR3. The chain couples TRBV9 to TRBJ2-5, with unresolved D. Germline V CDR1 and CDR2: SGDLS, YYNGEE. V was trimmed by 0 bases and J by 1 base, leaving 4 bases between them. The CDR3 spans 13 residues. The chain's CDR3 is CASSVAGQETQYF. The CDR3 DNA reads as TGTGCCAGCAGCGTAGCGGGCCAAGAGACCCAGTACTTC.

This clone was counted once. The chain carries TRBV28 and TRBJ2-7, with 9 bases fitting TRBD2. J gave up 4 bases and V 5 bases, and 9 bases lay outside the gene matches. This CDR3 has 15 residues. CDR1 and CDR2 (germline): MDHEN, SYDVKM. The CDR3 DNA follows: TGTGCCAGCAGTCGGAGGCATAGCGGGAGATACGAGCAGTACTTC. Residues: CASSRRHSGRYEQYF.

V gene TRBV5-1 combines with J gene TRBJ2-5; 10 bases align to TRBD2. CDR1 and CDR2 from the germline V gene are SGHRS and YFSETQ. J gave up 5 bases and V 4 bases, and 11 bases lay outside the gene matches. The CDR3 covers 16 residues. The CDR3 loop is CASSPQGPSGSETQYF. For the CDR3, the DNA is TGCGCCAGCAGCCCCCAAGGACCTAGCGGGAGTGAGACCCAGTACTTC.

This chain connects TRBV28 to TRBJ2-4; a possible D gene is TRBD2 (5 bases). The CDR3 covers 13 residues. CDR1 and CDR2 (germline): MDHEN, SYDVKM. The V gene lost 5 bases and the J gene lost 16 bases, with 21 bases spanning the gap. The DNA for the CDR3 is TGTGCCAGCAGTCCAGCGACTATGGAGAGGTTTTACTTC. It translates to CASSPATMERFYF.